This T cell receptor beta chain was obtained from a study of blood T cell repertoires in COVID-19. Study background: The samples span acute and convalescent COVID-19 from the United States, Italy and Spain. Sample material is recorded as cDNA or gDNA derived from T cells, B-cell-depleted T cells, or PBMCs.

Germline V gene sequence: CDR1 SGHTA, CDR2 FQGNSA. Trimming removed 3 bases from V and 5 bases from J, with 16 bases in between. The CDR3 has 15 residues. In the authors' workflow: Reference gene primer amplification yielded estimated nucleated cell counts. This table comes from immunoSEQ multiplex PCR, and its TCRdb copy is limited to in-frame clones, with some not included. V and J calls and clone size are given by that table; D and trimming were obtained from the DNA. The sample lists about 87,000 clones, less than 80% occurring once. The source material was peripheral blood. The gene calls are TRBV7-2 and TRBJ2-5; D is perhaps TRBD2 (7 bases). This TCR came from a woman aged 45 to 65 with acute or convalescent COVID-19. CDR3 sequence reads: CASSFSAGRGETQYF. The CDR3 DNA sequence: TGTGCCAGCAGCTTCTCAGCGGGAAGGGGGGAGACCCAGTACTTC.